This T cell receptor beta chain was recorded in a study of memory CD8 T cells in hepatitis C reinfection (dated by TCRdb to the late 2010s). The study in broad terms: Among the donors, a few cleared two back-to-back HCV infections on their own, whereas two got rid of a primary infection but ended up chronically infected after reinfection. A case counted as HCV reinfection when an HCV RNA test came back positive after two negative tests taken at least 60 days apart. Previously published longitudinal data on tetramer+ CD8 T cell frequency were used to pick the peak reinfection time point. In the reinfection study, participants who had previously resolved an HCV infection were followed up every 3 months. Samples at the peak of reinfection were taken 3 to 8 weeks after reinfection was detected. Between about 2009 and 2013, five reinfection cases with stored pre-reinfection samples were identified. The TCR beta repertoire of virus-specific CD8 T cells was tracked longitudinally in five or six donors across an HCV reinfection episode.

In light of the paper, this sample's time point label describes: peak reinfection, 3 to 8 weeks after reinfection detection. Sorted cells were sequenced directly ex vivo, without in vitro expansion prior to TCR sequencing. The donors, who were people who inject drugs, were enrolled in the Montreal Acute Hepatitis C Cohort Study (HEPCO) in Canada. As controls, total naive CD8 T cells were sorted as viable CD3+ CD8+ CD45RO- cells from two donors at all three reinfection time points. Before sorting, cryopreserved peripheral blood mononuclear cells were thawed and CD8 T cells were purified from those thawed cells. CD8 T cells were enriched by negative selection with the MACS CD8+ T cell Isolation Kit. Cell sorting was done on a BD FACSAria II sorter with FACSDiva software, and data were analyzed with FlowJo. Libraries were made using the immunoSEQ multiplex PCR assay. Genomic DNA was extracted from the sorted cells, and Adaptive Biotechnologies' automated high-throughput method was used to sequence the TCR beta V, D and J regions. A two-step, bias-controlled multiplex PCR was used to amplify the CDR3 regions. Amplified TCR beta libraries were sequenced on an Illumina instrument. Turning to the authors' computational methods: Demultiplexed reads were processed to reduce amplification and sequencing bias, and the IMGT database was used to assign CDR3 sequences to gene families. ImmunoSEQ software version 2.0 was used to analyze the repertoire data. Out-of-frame sequences and sequences with stop codons in the CDR3 were removed from clonotype lists. Any clonotype with a frequency under 0.01% was left out, since that frequency corresponded to less than one cell. To get richness, observed richness was divided by input cell number, while evenness came from dividing Shannon entropy by log observed richness. To measure repertoire diversity and how similar the repertoire was between time points, Simpson diversity and Morisita-Horn overlap indices were applied. Clonotypes were categorized as dominant (>1%), sub-dominant (0.5-0.99%), low abundance (0.1-0.49%) or lowest abundance (<0.1%). A germline index was derived by subtracting total nucleotide additions from total CDR3 length and dividing the result by total CDR3 length. TCRdb took this table from immuneACCESS and kept in-frame rearrangements with V and J called. Such tables lack part of the clones; where checked against another copy, unresolved V genes explain under half of the gap, and the rest is unexplained. D and trimming come from the DNA, and the V and J calls and clone size come from that table. In this sample the table shows some 40,000 clones, around nine tenths of which occur a single time. The ten largest make up around 1.2% of the sample.

A remark on this clone: It has no known antigen specificity. No clone much larger than this one lies a single base away; base qualities are absent.

The junction shows trimming of 3 bases on V and 4 bases on J, and the gene matches do not reach 3 bases of it. CDR1 and CDR2 (SGHTA, FQGNSA) derive from the germline V gene. Reading from cysteine to phenylalanine, the CDR3 counts 16 amino acids. The sequence is cut down to CDR3 DNA, 48 bases in frame from base 1. The study at large found these results: Because only a few donors were included, definitive conclusions about public clonotypes linked to secondary clearance could not be reached by the study.

Recombination joined TRBV7-2 with TRBJ2-3; 14 bases in the middle match TRBD2. The sequencing input was naive CD8+ T cells sorted from blood. The sample's cell subset or site, from its label and the paper: total naive CD8+CD45RO- T cells. This TCR derives from a man in his late teens or twenties with hepatitis C virus infection. The CDR3 region has the sequence CASSFGTSGGADTQYF. The sequence in DNA is TGTGCCAGCAGCTTCGGGACTAGCGGGGGCGCAGATACGCAGTATTTT.